One sample yielded the 21 T cell receptor beta chains listed below, sequenced in a study of blood T cell repertoires in COVID-19. Data came from immunoSEQ multiplex PCR; TCRdb stores just in-frame clones and leaves some out. The table has 30,000 to 40,000 clones, roughly nine tenths seen once. The sample consisted of peripheral blood. The source of these receptors is a human donor in a cohort sampled during active COVID-19.

CDR3 in amino acids: CASSESSQTGEKLFF. DNA of the CDR3: TGTGCCAGCAGTGAGTCGAGTCAAACCGGGGAAAAACTGTTTTTT. The chain carries TRBV6-4 and TRBJ1-4; D gene uncertain. Germline loops: CDR1 MRHNA, CDR2 SNTAGT. The V gene lost 3 bases and the J gene lost 8 bases, with 16 bases spanning the gap. This CDR3 is built from 15 residues.

This clone was detected once. The chain uses TRBV11-2 and TRBJ2-1; 12 bases map to TRBD2. V trimming: 1 base; J trimming: 11 bases; junction bases outside the gene matches: 6. This CDR3 is built from 15 residues. Germline values: CDR1 SGHAT, CDR2 FQNNGV. For the CDR3, the DNA is TGTGCCAGCAGCTTAGTCGGTCTAGCGGGAGGGAAGCAGTTCTTC. Its protein is CASSLVGLAGGKQFF.

This rearrangement joins TRBV7-8 to TRBJ2-5, with 8 bases fitting TRBD2. V lost 2 bases to trimming and J lost 4 bases; unmatched junction nucleotides: 15. The CDR3 consists of 18 residues. The germline gives CDR1 SGHVS, CDR2 FQNEAQ. In DNA form, the CDR3 reads TGTGCCAGCAGCTTAAATTTAGCGGGGCCCAGGGTCAGAGAGACCCAGTACTTC. Translated: CASSLNLAGPRVRETQYF.

The chain combines TRBV28 with TRBJ1-2; D is perhaps TRBD1 (6 bases). Germline CDR1 is MDHEN and CDR2 is SYDVKM. Trimming removed 2 bases from V and 9 bases from J, with 16 bases in between. There are 14 residues in the CDR3. This chain's CDR3 is CASSLQGGRSSYTF. In DNA form, the CDR3 reads TGTGCCAGCAGTTTACAAGGGGGACGTAGCAGCTACACCTTC.

The chain recombines TRBV29-1 with TRBJ2-5; TRBD2 matches 9 bases. In germline, CDR1 is SQVTM, CDR2 ANQGSEA. The CDR3 runs 17 residues. The ends lost 0 bases at V and 5 bases at J; junction bases unmatched: 13. The CDR3 nucleotides read TGCAGCGTTGAAGATCAGAGCGGGGGGCAATCTCAGGAGACCCAGTACTTC. Its protein product is CSVEDQSGGQSQETQYF.

The chain uses TRBV3-1 (or the pseudogene TRBV3-2) and TRBJ1-1; D is unresolved. V lost 3 bases and J lost 0, with 5 bases in between. There are 13 residues in the CDR3. CDR1 and CDR2 from the germline V gene are LGHDT and YNNKEL (reference sequence). This CDR3 is CASSQRVNTEAFF. The CDR3 DNA sequence: TGTGCCAGCAGCCAGAGAGTGAACACTGAAGCTTTCTTT.

The genes are TRBV12-3 or TRBV12-4 and TRBJ1-1; weak D call: TRBD1 (5 bases). CDR3 length: 13 amino acids. The germline V and J ends were trimmed by 2 bases and 6 bases, with 10 bases remaining between them. Written as DNA, the CDR3 is TGTGCCAGCAGTTTATTGGACACCCCTGAAGCTTTCTTT. Protein sequence: CASSLLDTPEAFF.

This clone appeared once. This sequence joins TRBV9 and TRBJ1-2, with D unclear. The CDR3 is made up of 14 amino acids. V dropped 6 bases and J dropped 6 bases, with 18 bases sitting between them. Germline V CDR1 and CDR2: SGDLS, YYNGEE. The CDR3 bases are TGTGCCAGCACCTCCCCCCTAGGAGTCCATGGCTACACCTTC. It codes for CASTSPLGVHGYTF. The full variable domain, with the rest looked up from reference TRBV9 and TRBJ1-2, is DSGVTQTPKHLITATGQRVTLRCSPRSGDLSVYWYQQSLDQGLQFLIQYYNGEERAKGNILERFSAQQFPDLHSELNLSSLELGDSALYFCASTSPLGVHGYTFGSGTRLTVV.

The rearrangement links TRBV6-6 to TRBJ1-3, with a weak D call TRBD1 (6 bases). With 7 bases removed from V and 8 bases from J, the gap between germline ends came to 18 bases. The CDR3 is 14 amino acids. The germline gives CDR1 MNHNY, CDR2 SVGAGI (reference sequence). CDR3 residues: CASTRGAGPDTIYF. The CDR3 DNA is TGTGCCAGCACCCGGGGGGCGGGTCCGGACACCATATATTTT.

The gene calls are TRBV3-1 (or the pseudogene TRBV3-2) and TRBJ2-2; a weak D match, TRBD2 (6 bases). Germline values: CDR1 LGHDT, CDR2 YNNKEL (reference sequence). Trimming pared 3 bases from V and 4 bases from J, leaving 15 bases between. The length of the CDR3 is 16 residues. CDR3 DNA: TGTGCCAGCAGCCATGCGTGGGAGGCGGGCACCGGGGAGCTGTTTTTT. Amino acids: CASSHAWEAGTGELFF.

The CDR3 DNA reads TGTGCCAGTAGTATTTTTTCCGGCTCTGGAAACACCATATATTTT. Amino acid sequence: CASSIFSGSGNTIYF. The chain is built from TRBV19 and TRBJ1-3; D remains unclear. Germline V gives CDR1 LNHDA, CDR2 SQIVND (reference sequence). V was pared by 3 bases and J by 0 bases, with 9 bases between. This CDR3 region has 15 residues.

The CDR3 protein is CASSQVRGAREKLFF. CDR3 nucleotide sequence: TGTGCCAGCAGCCAAGTTCGGGGGGCTCGTGAAAAACTGTTTTTT. This chain uses TRBV4-2 with TRBJ1-4; D may be TRBD1 (6 bases). This CDR3 is 15 amino acids long. Per germline, CDR1 LGHNA and CDR2 YNFKEQ. V lost 1 base, J lost 7 bases, and 13 bases lay in between.

This chain connects TRBV6-5 to TRBJ2-1, with unresolved D. V lost 0 bases to trimming and J lost 4 bases, with 4 bases between them. There are 13 residues in the CDR3. The germline V gene encodes CDR1 MNHEY and CDR2 SVGAGI. Here the CDR3 reads CASSYSRYNEQFF. CDR3 coding DNA: TGTGCCAGCAGTTACTCGCGGTACAATGAGCAGTTCTTC.

This chain connects TRBV14 to TRBJ1-1; 7 bases match TRBD1. V was clipped by 5 bases and J by 8 bases; unmatched bases: 8. From germline, CDR1 is SGHDN and CDR2 FVKESK. The CDR3 runs 13 residues. As DNA, the CDR3 is TGTGCCAGCAGCGATCAGGGGGTGGTCGAAGCTTTCTTT. Translation gives CASSDQGVVEAFF.

This chain joins TRBV28 and TRBJ2-1, with 8 bases lining up with TRBD2. The germline V gene has CDR1 MDHEN and CDR2 SYDVKM. The junction had 7 bases not matched to a gene; V was cut back by 6 bases and J by 3 bases. The CDR3 contains 15 residues. The CDR3 spells CASRLLSGGYNEQFF. CDR3 nucleotides: TGTGCCAGCAGACTACTAAGCGGGGGCTACAATGAGCAGTTCTTC.

This rearrangement joins TRBV27 to TRBJ2-1, with 7 positions matching TRBD1. The CDR3 spans 13 residues. V lost 3 bases, J lost 6 bases, and 2 bases stayed unmatched. CDR1 is MNHEY, CDR2 SMNVEV, per germline (reference sequence). For the CDR3, the DNA is TGTGCCAGCAGTTTGGGACAGCTCAATGAGCAGTTCTTC. It is translated as CASSLGQLNEQFF.

V and J are TRBV25-1 and TRBJ2-7; possible D gene TRBD1, 5 bases. Germline CDR1 MGHDK, CDR2 SYGVNS. The length of the CDR3 is 10 residues. The V gene lost 8 bases and the J gene lost 6 bases, with 8 bases spanning the gap. The DNA of the CDR3 is TGTGCCAGCCGAAGGGGCGAGCAGTACGTC. Its protein product is CASRRGEQYV.

This CDR3 is CASKRTRGQGTGELFF. The CDR3 DNA reads as TGTGCCAGTAAAAGGACGCGGGGCCAGGGCACCGGGGAGCTGTTTTTT. This chain joins TRBV19 and TRBJ2-2, with D perhaps TRBD2 (6 bases). Germline V gene lookup returns CDR1 LNHDA and CDR2 SQIVND (reference sequence). The V and J ends lost 7 bases and 4 bases respectively, with 19 bases between them. The CDR3 loop spans 16 amino acids.

The chain uses TRBV6-6 and TRBJ2-7, with D hard to call. The ends were cut back, 2 bases at V and 1 base at J, with 9 bases in the middle. The germline CDR1 and CDR2 sequences are MNHNY and SVGAGI (reference sequence). The CDR3 runs to 14 residues. Here the CDR3 reads CASSYGQLSYEQYV. The CDR3 DNA reads TGTGCCAGCAGTTACGGGCAGCTATCCTACGAGCAGTACGTC.

In the case of this clone: Other nucleotide sequences in the sample specify the same CDR3. Here the CDR3 reads CASSSGQNTEAFF. The DNA of the CDR3 is TGCGCCAGCAGCTCCGGACAGAACACTGAAGCTTTCTTT. The V gene is TRBV5-1, the J gene TRBJ1-1; TRBD1 is a possible D gene (5 bases). Germline-derived CDR1 and CDR2 are SGHRS and YFSETQ. Trimming shortened V by 3 bases and J by 1 base, and 7 bases separated the two germline ends. The CDR3 extends over 13 amino acids.

This clone showed up just once. The chain combines TRBV5-1 with TRBJ2-5, with a weak D call TRBD1 (6 bases). Germline CDR1 SGHRS, CDR2 YFSETQ. V was shortened by 0 bases and J by 5 bases, with 14 bases between the two germline ends. This CDR3 has 15 amino acids. The CDR3 DNA sequence: TGCGCCAGCAGCTTGGAGTCAGGGGTAAGGGAGACCCAGTACTTC. Translating it yields CASSLESGVRETQYF.